This T cell receptor (beta chain) emerged from a study of T cells after yellow fever vaccination. UMIs were added to TCR cDNA along with a universal primer site when it was made by 5'RACE template switching. TCRdb called the 5' RACE reads again in MiXCR, with one record for every CDR3 protein. Of under 300,000 distinct CDR3 sequences in the sample, 6.9% were seen once. Comments on this clonotype: The antigen remains unidentified.

General study points: By day 5 rather than day 15, the secondary response had peaked, though it was weaker. Only a small proportion of the clonotypes turned up in both the CD4 and the CD8 compartments, likely arising from convergent recombination.

There are 16 residues in the CDR3. CDR1 and CDR2 (germline): SGHNT, YYREEE (reference sequence). Unmatched junction bases numbered 9, after V lost 4 bases and J lost 2 bases. Sequences were derived from CD4+ T cells sorted from PBMCs, sampled 15 days after the yellow fever booster vaccination. The chain uses TRBV5-4 and TRBJ2-1; the match to TRBD2 covers 7 bases. This clonotype was sampled from a man aged 25-45 years who received the YFV17D yellow fever vaccine. The CDR3 nucleotides read TGTGCCAGCAGCCTACGGGCGGGAGCAACCTACAATGAGCAGTTCTTC. This gives the protein CASSLRAGATYNEQFF.